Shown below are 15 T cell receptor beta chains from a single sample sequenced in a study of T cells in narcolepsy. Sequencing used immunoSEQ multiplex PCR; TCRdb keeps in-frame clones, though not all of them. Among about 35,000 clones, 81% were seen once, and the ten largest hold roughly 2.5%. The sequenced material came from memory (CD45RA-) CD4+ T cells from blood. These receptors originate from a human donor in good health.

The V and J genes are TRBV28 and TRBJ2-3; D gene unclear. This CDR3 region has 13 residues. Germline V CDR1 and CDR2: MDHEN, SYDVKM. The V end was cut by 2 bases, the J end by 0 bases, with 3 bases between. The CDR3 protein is CASSLGSTDTQYF. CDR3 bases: TGTGCCAGCAGTTTAGGGAGCACAGATACGCAGTATTTT.

The CDR3 nucleotides read TGTGCCAGCAGCGTCCGGGACAGGGAGAACATTCAGTACTTC. It is translated as CASSVRDRENIQYF. The rearrangement uses TRBV5-4 and TRBJ2-4; 9 bases fit TRBD1. The CDR3 runs to 14 residues. V shed 4 bases, J shed 7 bases, and the junction held 6 bases outside the gene matches. Looked up from germline, CDR1 is SGHNT and CDR2 is YYREEE (reference sequence).

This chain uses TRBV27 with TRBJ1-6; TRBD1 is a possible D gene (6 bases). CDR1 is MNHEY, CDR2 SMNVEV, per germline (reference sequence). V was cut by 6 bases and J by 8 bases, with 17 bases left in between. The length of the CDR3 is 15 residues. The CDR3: CASSRGGPADSPLHF. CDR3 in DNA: TGTGCCAGCAGCCGGGGGGGGCCGGCGGATTCACCCCTCCACTTT.

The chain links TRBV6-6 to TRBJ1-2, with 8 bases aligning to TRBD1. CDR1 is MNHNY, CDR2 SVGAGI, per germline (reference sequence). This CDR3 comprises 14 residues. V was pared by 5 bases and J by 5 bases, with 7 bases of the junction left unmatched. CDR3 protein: CASSLGTGAYGYTF. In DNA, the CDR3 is TGTGCCAGCAGTCTCGGGACAGGAGCTTATGGCTACACCTTC.

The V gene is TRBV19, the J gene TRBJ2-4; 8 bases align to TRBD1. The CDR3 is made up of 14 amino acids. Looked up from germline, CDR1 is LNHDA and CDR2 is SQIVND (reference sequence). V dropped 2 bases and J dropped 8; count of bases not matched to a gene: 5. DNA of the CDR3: TGTGCCAGTAGTATATCTGACAGGGGAGACATTCAGTACTTC. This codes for CASSISDRGDIQYF.

DNA for the CDR3: TGTGCCAGCAGTGAAGCCCCGGGACAGGGGAGAGATGAGCAGTTCTTC. It yields the protein CASSEAPGQGRDEQFF. The rearrangement links TRBV6-1 to TRBJ2-1; 10 bases agree with TRBD1. This CDR3 has 16 residues. Per the germline V gene, CDR1 is MNHNS and CDR2 is SASEGT. With V trimmed by 0 bases and J by 8 bases, 7 bases remained unmatched.

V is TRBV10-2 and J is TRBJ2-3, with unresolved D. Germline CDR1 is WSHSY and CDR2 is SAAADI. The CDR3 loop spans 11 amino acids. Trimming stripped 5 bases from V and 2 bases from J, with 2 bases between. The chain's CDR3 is CASSYTDTQYF. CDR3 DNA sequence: TGCGCCAGCAGTTACACAGATACGCAGTATTTT.

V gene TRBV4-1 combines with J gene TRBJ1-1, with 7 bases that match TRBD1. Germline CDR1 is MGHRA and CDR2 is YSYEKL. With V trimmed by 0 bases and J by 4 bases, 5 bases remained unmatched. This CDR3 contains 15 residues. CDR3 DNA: TGCGCCAGCAGCCAAGAGACGACAGGGATCACTGAAGCTTTCTTT. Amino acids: CASSQETTGITEAFF.

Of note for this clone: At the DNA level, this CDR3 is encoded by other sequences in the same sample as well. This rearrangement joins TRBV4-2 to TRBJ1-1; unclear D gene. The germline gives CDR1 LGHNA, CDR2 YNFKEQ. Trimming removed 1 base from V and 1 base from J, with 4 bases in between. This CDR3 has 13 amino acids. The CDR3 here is CASSQGQNTEAFF. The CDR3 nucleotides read TGTGCCAGCAGCCAAGGGCAGAACACTGAAGCTTTCTTT.

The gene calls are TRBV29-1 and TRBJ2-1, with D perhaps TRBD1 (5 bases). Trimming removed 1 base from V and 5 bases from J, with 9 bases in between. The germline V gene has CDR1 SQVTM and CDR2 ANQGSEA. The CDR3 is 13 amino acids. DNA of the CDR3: TGCAGCGTTGAAGGACAGAAGAACAATGAGCAGTTCTTC. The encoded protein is CSVEGQKNNEQFF.

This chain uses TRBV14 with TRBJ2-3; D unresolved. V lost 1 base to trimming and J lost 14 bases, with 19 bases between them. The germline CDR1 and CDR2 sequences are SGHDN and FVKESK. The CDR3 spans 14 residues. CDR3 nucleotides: TGTGCCAGCAGCCAAGGGGGAACGTCTACCTCTCCGTATTTT. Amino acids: CASSQGGTSTSPYF.

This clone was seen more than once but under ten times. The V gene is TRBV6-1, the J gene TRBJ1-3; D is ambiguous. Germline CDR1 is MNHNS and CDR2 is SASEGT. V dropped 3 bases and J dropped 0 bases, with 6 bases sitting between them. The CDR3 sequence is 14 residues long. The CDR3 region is CASSEGYSGNTIYF. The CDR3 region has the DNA TGTGCCAGCAGTGAGGGATACTCTGGAAACACCATATATTTT.

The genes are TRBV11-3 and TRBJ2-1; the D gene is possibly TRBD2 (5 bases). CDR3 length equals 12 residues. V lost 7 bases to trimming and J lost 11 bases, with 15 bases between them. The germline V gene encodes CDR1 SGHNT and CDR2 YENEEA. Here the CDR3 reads CASTGSGTKQFF. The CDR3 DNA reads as TGTGCCAGCACAGGAAGCGGAACAAAGCAGTTCTTC.

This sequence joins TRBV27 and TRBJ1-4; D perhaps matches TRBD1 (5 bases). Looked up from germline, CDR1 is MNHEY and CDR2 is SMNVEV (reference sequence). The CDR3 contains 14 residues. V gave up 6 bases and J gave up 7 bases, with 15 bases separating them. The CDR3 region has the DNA TGTGCCAGCAGGGGGGGAGGCGGAGGTGAAAAACTGTTTTTT. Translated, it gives CASRGGGGGEKLFF.

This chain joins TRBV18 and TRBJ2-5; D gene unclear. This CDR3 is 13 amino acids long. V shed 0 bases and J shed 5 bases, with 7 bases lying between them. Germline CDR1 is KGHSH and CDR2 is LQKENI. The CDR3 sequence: CASSPPSSETQYF. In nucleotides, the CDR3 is TGTGCCAGCTCACCACCTAGCTCGGAGACCCAGTACTTC. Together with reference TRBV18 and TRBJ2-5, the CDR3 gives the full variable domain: NAGVMQNPRHLVRRRGQEARLRCSPMKGHSHVYWYRQLPEEGLKFMVYLQKENIIDESGMPKERFSAEFPKEGPSILRIQQVVRGDSAAYFCASSPPSSETQYFGPGTRLLVL.